The clone carrying this TCR beta chain was observed at least ten times. Its antigen remains unidentified. The source of the sample is a study of blood T cells in healthy people across ages. Across the study: Roughly one uniquely barcoded beta molecule per two T cells was captured. Study observations and caveats: Since the PBMCs were unsorted, naive and antigen-experienced cells could not be conclusively compared.

The CDR3 is made up of 14 amino acids. CDR1 and CDR2 (germline): SEHNR, FQNEAQ (reference sequence). Trimming removed 3 bases from V and 2 bases from J; junction bases left unmatched: 4. Healthy Caucasian individuals from Russia aged roughly 6 to 100 served as donors. Every sample yielded at least 7 million isolated PBMCs. The use of a sample-barcoded 5' primer and a J-beta primer mix characterized a second PCR of roughly 6 to 11 cycles. One entry per CDR3 protein, called by TCRdb with MiXCR from the 5' RACE reads. The sample includes fewer than 900,000 distinct CDR3 sequences, around 48% seen only once; the top ten take under 35%.

The chain joins TRBV7-9 to TRBJ2-7; 7 bases are a match to TRBD1. The source is a woman in her sixties in good health. Sequencing was performed on blood. The DNA of the CDR3 is TGTGCCAGCAGCTTCCCGGGACAGCCCTACGAGCAGTACTTC. It is translated as CASSFPGQPYEQYF.